The 30 T cell receptor beta chains in this list originate from one sample, sequenced in a study of shared T cell receptors in the human thymus (dated by TCRdb to the early 2020s). Receptor amplification or capture employed the immunoSEQ multiplex PCR assay. The source is immuneACCESS, and TCRdb retained only in-frame sequences with V and J called. Part of the clones is not carried over; for the studies checked, unresolved V genes explain less than half of this, and the remainder is unexplained. The sample records approximately 660,000 clones, more than 75% of which are singletons. The ten largest clones capture around 0.01% of the sample. These data were also filed under a second study, of human thymus T cells.

Sequencing was performed on thymocytes. Receptor source: a boy in the first two years of life with a congenital heart defect. Donor details come from another sample of the same person, matched by shared clones.

The chain recombines TRBV4-2 with TRBJ2-2; D is uncertain. V shed 1 base and J shed 3 bases, with 3 bases lying between them. The CDR3 spans 13 residues. Per germline, CDR1 LGHNA and CDR2 YNFKEQ. Here the CDR3 DNA reads TGTGCCAGCAGCCAAGGGCACACCGGGGAGCTGTTTTTT. Amino acid sequence: CASSQGHTGELFF.

The chain employs TRBV7-8 and TRBJ1-3; D remains unclear. V shed 5 bases and J shed 1 base, with 15 bases lying between them. The CDR3 runs to 16 residues. CDR1 is SGHVS, CDR2 FQNEAQ, per germline. The CDR3 bases are TGTGCCAGCAGCCCCGTCTGGCGAGGTTCTGGAAACACCATATATTTT. This sequence encodes CASSPVWRGSGNTIYF.

In this sample, this clone turned up once. The chain links TRBV28 to TRBJ2-3, with 7 bases identical to TRBD1. The CDR3 contains 13 residues. After removal of 8 bases from V and 3 bases from J, the junction contained 5 bases not matched to a gene. Looked up from germline, CDR1 is MDHEN and CDR2 is SYDVKM. The CDR3 DNA follows: TGTGCCAGCGGGGACAGTTGGACAGATACGCAGTATTTT. Translation: CASGDSWTDTQYF.

This clone was recorded once. Lacking the conserved final phenylalanine or tryptophan, this CDR3 likely reflects a read error. The DNA is left out, because the CDR3 cannot be placed on it with certainty; the CDR3 is given as TCRdb lists it. The rearrangement uses TRBV20-1 and TRBJ2-3; the listed D gene, TRBD1, was not tested against the DNA. The germline V gene has CDR1 DFQATT and CDR2 SNEGSKA (reference sequence). The CDR3 extends over 10 residues, inclusive of both ends. This chain's CDR3 is CSAMGQHGRK.

The rearrangement links TRBV27 to TRBJ1-2; D gene uncertain. There are 14 residues in the CDR3. Germline-derived CDR1 and CDR2 are MNHEY and SMNVEV (reference sequence). The V and J ends lost 3 bases and 4 bases respectively, with 12 bases between them. The chain's CDR3 is CASSFGKGLYGYTF. Here the CDR3 DNA reads TGTGCCAGCAGTTTCGGGAAGGGCCTCTATGGCTACACCTTC.

This chain connects TRBV7-9 to TRBJ2-1; no clear D gene. CDR1 is SEHNR and CDR2 is FQNEAQ in the germline V gene (reference sequence). This CDR3 comprises 11 residues. Trimming shortened V by 6 bases and J by 10 bases, and 10 bases separated the two germline ends. CDR3 sequence: CASSPPVEQFF. The CDR3 region has the DNA TGTGCCAGCAGTCCTCCTGTGGAGCAGTTCTTC.

J is TRBJ2-1 and V is TRBV5-1, with D maybe TRBD1 (5 bases). This CDR3 spans 15 amino acids. Germline values: CDR1 SGHRS, CDR2 YFSETQ. The V gene lost 3 bases and the J gene lost 0 bases, with 10 bases spanning the gap. The CDR3 sequence: CASSWGRGSYNEQFF. CDR3 nucleotide sequence: TGCGCCAGCAGCTGGGGTAGGGGCTCCTACAATGAGCAGTTCTTC. Supplemented by reference TRBV5-1 and TRBJ2-1, the full variable domain reads KAGVTQTPRYLIKTRGQQVTLSCSPISGHRSVSWYQQTPGQGLQFLFEYFSETQRNKGNFPGRFSGRQFSNSRSEMNVSTLELGDSALYLCASSWGRGSYNEQFFGPGTRLTVL.

V and J are TRBV28 and TRBJ1-2, with TRBD1 as a possible D gene (6 bases). In germline, CDR1 is MDHEN, CDR2 SYDVKM. The CDR3 is made up of 14 amino acids. V lost 5 bases and J 1 base, leaving 11 bases between the germline ends. The CDR3 bases are TGTGCCAGCAGTCCCAGGGGCAGTAACTATGGCTACACCTTC. Translated, it gives CASSPRGSNYGYTF.

This chain links TRBV30 with TRBJ2-3; 10 bases are shared with TRBD2. Per germline, CDR1 GTSNPN and CDR2 SVGIG (reference sequence). The CDR3 spans 15 residues. Trimming at V came to 4 bases and at J to 1 base, leaving 5 bases not matched to a gene. CDR3 region: CAWISLAGGTDTQYF. The CDR3 bases are TGTGCCTGGATTTCGCTAGCGGGAGGCACAGATACGCAGTATTTT.

The chain has TRBV25-1 and TRBJ1-6; perhaps TRBD1 as D (5 bases). The CDR3 length is 13 residues. Germline-derived CDR1 and CDR2 are MGHDK and SYGVNS. The V gene lost 6 bases and the J gene lost 7 bases, with 10 bases spanning the gap. CDR3 residues: CASSQAGNSPLHF. CDR3 nucleotides: TGTGCCAGCAGCCAGGCAGGGAATTCACCCCTCCACTTT. The whole variable domain, filled in from reference TRBV25-1 and TRBJ1-6, reads EADIYQTPRYLVIGTGKKITLECSQTMGHDKMYWYQQDPGMELHLIHYSYGVNSTEKGDLSSESTVSRIRTEHFPLTLESARPSHTSQYLCASSQAGNSPLHFGNGTRLTVT.

The chain joins TRBV27 to TRBJ2-7; maybe TRBD2 (5 bases). Germline V gene data show CDR1 as MNHEY and CDR2 as SMNVEV (reference sequence). V lost 6 bases, J lost 4 bases, and 13 bases lay in between. The CDR3 contains 13 residues. The CDR3 loop reads CASSPGVGYEQYF. CDR3 coding DNA: TGTGCCAGCAGCCCCGGGGTAGGGTACGAGCAGTACTTC.

This chain links TRBV19 with TRBJ2-1; 9 nucleotides align to TRBD1. After removal of 5 bases from V and 4 bases from J, the junction contained 18 bases not matched to a gene. The CDR3 totals 19 residues. Germline values: CDR1 LNHDA, CDR2 SQIVND (reference sequence). The CDR3 here is CASSPLGQGLVRLYNEQFF. The CDR3 DNA sequence: TGTGCCAGTAGTCCCCTGGGACAGGGTTTAGTCCGTTTGTACAATGAGCAGTTCTTC.

V is TRBV12-2 and J is TRBJ2-3; TRBD1, the table's D call, was not compared with the DNA. TRBV12-2 is termed a pseudogene. This CDR3 region has 16 residues. CDR3 sequence: CASRYEPGQVGDTQYF. The CDR3 nucleotides are TGTGCAAGTCGCTACGAACCGGGACAGGTCGGAGATACGCAGTATTTT.

J is TRBJ2-7 and V is TRBV29-1; the D is unclear. The CDR3 covers 14 residues. Trimming removed 4 bases from V and 0 bases from J, with 13 bases in between. Looked up from germline, CDR1 is SQVTM and CDR2 is ANQGSEA. The CDR3 DNA reads TGCAGCGTTGCTCTGCTGTCACACTCCTACGAGCAGTACTTC. This sequence encodes CSVALLSHSYEQYF.

This chain uses TRBV18 with TRBJ1-3; a possible D gene is TRBD1 (5 bases). Germline assignment: CDR1 KGHSH and CDR2 LQKENI. Trimming removed 3 bases from V and 6 bases from J, with 21 bases in between. The CDR3 spans 17 residues. CDR3 DNA: TGTGCCAGCTCACCTGGTCTGGGGCCGAGAGGTCTAAACACCATATATTTT. This translates into CASSPGLGPRGLNTIYF.

The count of this clone is one. This rearrangement joins TRBV11-2 to TRBJ2-7, with TRBD2 as a possible D gene (7 bases). Germline CDR1 is SGHAT and CDR2 is FQNNGV. This CDR3 has 14 amino acids. V lost 2 bases, J lost 3 bases, and 11 bases lay in between. As DNA, the CDR3 is TGTGCCAGCAGCTTATCGGGGGGCAACTACGAGCAGTACTTC. It specifies CASSLSGGNYEQYF.

The chain has TRBV30 and TRBJ2-1; D possibly corresponds to TRBD2 (9 bases). Germline CDR1 is GTSNPN and CDR2 is SVGIG (reference sequence). V lost 2 bases, J lost 6 bases, and 20 bases lay in between. The CDR3 is made up of 16 amino acids. CDR3 residues: CAWSLGTGLASNEQFF. In DNA, the CDR3 is TGTGCCTGGAGTTTGGGGACAGGACTAGCGTCCAATGAGCAGTTCTTC.

The rearrangement uses TRBV6-1 and TRBJ2-1; D gene ambiguous. Germline V gene lookup returns CDR1 MNHNS and CDR2 SASEGT. This CDR3 region has 16 residues. The V end lost 2 bases, the J end lost 9 bases, and 20 bases lay between the germline ends. This CDR3 is CASSEIPRPAVGEQFF. DNA of the CDR3: TGTGCCAGCAGTGAAATCCCCAGGCCGGCTGTCGGTGAGCAGTTCTTC.

This chain links TRBV30 with TRBJ1-2; maybe TRBD1 (5 bases). Looked up from germline, CDR1 is GTSNPN and CDR2 is SVGIG (reference sequence). V lost 3 bases, J lost 5 bases, and 13 bases lay in between. The CDR3 consists of 13 residues. The CDR3 DNA follows: TGTGCCTGGAGGGGTGGGGCGACTTATGGCTACACCTTC. Its protein product is CAWRGGATYGYTF.

The V call is TRBV19, the J call TRBJ2-6, with TRBD2 matching over 10 bases. After removal of 4 bases from V and 0 bases from J, the junction contained 9 bases not matched to a gene. The CDR3 is 19 residues long. The germline gives CDR1 LNHDA, CDR2 SQIVND (reference sequence). This CDR3 is CASSTEFSGRASGANVLTF. The DNA for the CDR3 is TGTGCCAGTAGTACAGAATTCAGCGGGAGGGCCTCTGGGGCCAACGTCCTGACTTTC.

The chain is built from TRBV4-3 and TRBJ1-2, with D tentatively TRBD1 (6 bases). Germline-derived CDR1 and CDR2 are LGHNA and YSLEER. V was shortened by 4 bases and J by 4 bases, with 10 bases between the two germline ends. This CDR3 has 13 residues. CDR3 region: CASSLRDTYGYTF. In nucleotides, the CDR3 is TGCGCCAGCAGCCTCCGGGACACCTATGGCTACACCTTC.

This clone has a single count. CDR3: CAISVTGTIRAYEQYF. The CDR3 DNA reads as TGTGCCATCAGTGTTACAGGTACTATCCGGGCCTACGAGCAGTACTTC. The chain joins TRBV10-3 to TRBJ2-7; possible D gene TRBD1, 5 bases. The germline V gene has CDR1 ENHRY and CDR2 SYGVKD. Trimming took off 4 bases at V and 2 bases at J, with 18 bases between the two ends. CDR3 length equals 16 residues.

This clone has just a few counts. The V call is TRBV28, the J call TRBJ1-1; D unclear. CDR3 length: 16 residues. Germline loops: CDR1 MDHEN, CDR2 SYDVKM. V shed 3 bases and J shed 0 bases, with 14 bases lying between them. The CDR3 DNA sequence: TGTGCCAGCAGTTTTAAGTGCTCTGAGATGAACACTGAAGCTTTCTTT. Translation: CASSFKCSEMNTEAFF.

This chain joins TRBV18 and TRBJ1-2, with 9 positions matching TRBD1. The CDR3 extends over 14 amino acids. Germline V CDR1 and CDR2: KGHSH, LQKENI. V trimming: 0 bases; J trimming: 6 bases; junction bases outside the gene matches: 2. In DNA form, the CDR3 reads TGTGCCAGCTCACCACCACGGGACAGGGATGGCTACACCTTC. Residues: CASSPPRDRDGYTF. Based on the CDR3 plus reference TRBV18 and TRBJ1-2, the full variable domain is NAGVMQNPRHLVRRRGQEARLRCSPMKGHSHVYWYRQLPEEGLKFMVYLQKENIIDESGMPKERFSAEFPKEGPSILRIQQVVRGDSAAYFCASSPPRDRDGYTFGSGTRLTVV.

The rearrangement joins TRBV2 to TRBJ2-2; 8 bases fit TRBD2. This CDR3 is 14 amino acids long. V lost 6 bases, J lost 7 bases, and 7 bases stayed unmatched. The germline CDR1 and CDR2 sequences are SNHLY and FYNNEI. Here the CDR3 reads CASRAGGLGGELFF. The DNA for the CDR3 is TGTGCCAGCAGGGCGGGAGGATTGGGCGGGGAGCTGTTTTTT. The full variable domain, rest sourced from reference TRBV2 and TRBJ2-2, is EPEVTQTPSHQVTQMGQEVILRCVPISNHLYFYWYRQILGQKVEFLVSFYNNEISEKSEIFDDQFSVERPDGSNFTLKIRSTKLEDSAMYFCASRAGGLGGELFFGEGSRLTVL.

The chain couples TRBV7-2 to TRBJ2-3; 7 nucleotides line up with TRBD2. The CDR3 is 17 amino acids. The V and J ends lost 5 bases and 5 bases, in that order; junction bases with no gene match: 16. CDR1 and CDR2 from the germline V gene are SGHTA and FQGNSA. CDR3 DNA sequence: TGTGCCAGCAGCATGGGGTATGGGCGGGAGTATAGAGATACGCAGTATTTT. This encodes CASSMGYGREYRDTQYF.

The chain couples TRBV5-1 to TRBJ1-2, with D maybe TRBD1 (6 bases). Germline V gene lookup returns CDR1 SGHRS and CDR2 YFSETQ. CDR3 length: 16 amino acids. The V end was cut by 4 bases, the J end by 0 bases, with 16 bases between. CDR3 region: CASSVGHLRANYGYTF. The DNA of the CDR3 is TGCGCCAGCAGCGTGGGACACCTGAGAGCTAACTATGGCTACACCTTC.

The chain is built from TRBV5-1 and TRBJ2-2; 10 bases fit TRBD1. Looked up from germline, CDR1 is SGHRS and CDR2 is YFSETQ. This CDR3 is 15 amino acids long. V lost 9 bases, J lost 5 bases, and 10 bases stayed unmatched. The CDR3 nucleotides read TGCGCCACCACGAAGGGGACAGGGGTTACCGGGGAGCTGTTTTTT. Its translation: CATTKGTGVTGELFF.

This chain joins TRBV6-4 and TRBJ2-2, with no clear D. With 0 bases removed from V and 5 bases from J, the gap between germline ends came to 10 bases. The germline V gene encodes CDR1 MRHNA and CDR2 SNTAGT. The CDR3 spans 15 residues. Written as DNA, the CDR3 is TGTGCCAGCAGTGACTCGAGGAGAACGACCGGGGAGCTGTTTTTT. This codes for CASSDSRRTTGELFF.

The genes are TRBV4-2 and TRBJ2-1; D gene ambiguous. Germline V CDR1 and CDR2: LGHNA, YNFKEQ. V lost 0 bases, J lost 2 bases, and 17 bases lay in between. The CDR3 loop spans 18 amino acids. In DNA form, the CDR3 reads TGTGCCAGCAGCCAAGACACAACGTACACCAGGCCCTACAATGAGCAGTTCTTC. Translating it yields CASSQDTTYTRPYNEQFF.